One and the same sample provided the 23 T cell receptor beta chains below, sequenced in a study of T cell changes during pregnancy in multiple sclerosis. Assay used: immunoSEQ multiplex PCR; TCRdb lists only in-frame clones, some missing. The sample consists of around 54,000 clones, around 90% of them appearing once. The specimen was CD4+ T cells from peripheral blood mononuclear cells, collected after pregnancy. These receptors were obtained from a female donor in good health, enrolled as a control in a pregnancy study.

The chain is built from TRBV5-4 and TRBJ2-4, with TRBD2 as a possible D gene (6 bases). The germline CDR1 and CDR2 sequences are SGHNT and YYREEE (reference sequence). The CDR3 has 16 amino acids. V lost 0 bases and J lost 4, with 14 bases in between. Here the CDR3 reads CASSLGAGSGKNIQYF. The CDR3 DNA follows: TGTGCCAGCAGCTTGGGAGCGGGCAGCGGAAAAAACATTCAGTACTTC.

The V call is TRBV11-2, the J call TRBJ1-2; 9 nucleotides agree with TRBD1. CDR1 is SGHAT and CDR2 is FQNNGV in the germline V gene. The CDR3 runs to 15 residues. Trimming removed 5 bases from V and 8 bases from J; junction bases left unmatched: 12. The CDR3 here is CASSATGTGSDGYTF. Written as DNA, the CDR3 is TGTGCCAGCAGCGCGACCGGGACAGGGTCGGACGGCTACACCTTC.

The chain is built from TRBV6-1 and TRBJ2-3; 9 bases agree with TRBD2. Germline values: CDR1 MNHNS, CDR2 SASEGT. V trimming: 4 bases; J trimming: 2 bases; junction bases outside the gene matches: 4. This CDR3 contains 15 residues. The CDR3 sequence is CASSGSGGLTDTQYF. In DNA, the CDR3 is TGTGCCAGCAGTGGTAGCGGGGGTCTCACAGATACGCAGTATTTT.

This chain uses TRBV10-3 with TRBJ2-3; 8 nucleotides agree with TRBD1. The CDR3 sequence is 14 residues long. Germline lookup yields CDR1 ENHRY and CDR2 SYGVKD. V was clipped by 6 bases and J by 3 bases; unmatched bases: 5. The CDR3 DNA sequence: TGTGCCATCAGGGACAGGGCGAGAACAGATACGCAGTATTTT. Translating gives CAIRDRARTDTQYF.

The chain couples TRBV7-3 to TRBJ2-3; unclear D gene. V was trimmed by 2 bases and J by 7 bases, leaving 13 bases between them. This CDR3 spans 14 amino acids. CDR1 is SGHTA and CDR2 is FQGTGA in the germline V gene. The CDR3 is CASSLEELSNTQYF. The CDR3 DNA is TGTGCCAGCAGCTTAGAAGAGCTTTCGAATACGCAGTATTTT.

This clone was recorded once. J is TRBJ1-6 and V is TRBV1; TRBD1, the table's D call, lacks a check against the DNA. TRBV1 is recorded as a pseudogene. The CDR3 consists of 23 residues. In DNA, the CDR3 is TGCACCAGCAGCCAAGGACTGGATTTCCGGGGGTTTGGACAGGAGAACCATAATTCACCCCTCCACTTT. Translation: CTSSQGLDFRGFGQENHNSPLHF.

As DNA, the CDR3 is TGTGCCAGCAGTTTTAACAGGGGGCGGACTGAAGCTTTCTTT. Its translation: CASSFNRGRTEAFF. The chain uses TRBV27 and TRBJ1-1; 9 bases agree with TRBD1. This CDR3 contains 14 residues. Per the germline V gene, CDR1 is MNHEY and CDR2 is SMNVEV (reference sequence). Unmatched junction bases numbered 4, after V lost 3 bases and J lost 5 bases.

The chain recombines TRBV19 with TRBJ2-1, with 11 bases identical to TRBD2. Per germline, CDR1 LNHDA and CDR2 SQIVND (reference sequence). The V segment lost 1 base and the J segment 5 bases; nucleotides outside the gene matches: 7. CDR3 size: 17 residues. For the CDR3, the DNA is TGTGCCAGTAGTATAGGAGTAACTAGCGGGGGCCACAATGAGCAGTTCTTC. Translating it yields CASSIGVTSGGHNEQFF.

This chain joins TRBV11-3 and TRBJ2-7; D call uncertain. The V gene's germline CDR1 is SGHNT and CDR2 YENEEA. Trimming removed 5 bases from V and 0 bases from J, with 8 bases in between. The CDR3 is 13 amino acids. The CDR3 region has the DNA TGTGCCAGCAGCCCCGGAGCCTCCTACGAGCAGTACTTC. This gives the protein CASSPGASYEQYF.

V and J are TRBV6-6 and TRBJ1-1, with 9 bases aligning to TRBD1. Per the germline V gene, CDR1 is MNHNY and CDR2 is SVGAGI (reference sequence). The CDR3 contains 14 residues. J was trimmed by 4 bases and V by 8 bases; bases with no gene match: 8. The CDR3 reads CASRDREAVTEAFF. CDR3 nucleotides: TGTGCCAGCCGGGACAGGGAGGCGGTCACTGAAGCTTTCTTT.

The V gene is TRBV6-1, the J gene TRBJ2-3, with 8 bases identical to TRBD2. From germline, CDR1 is MNHNS and CDR2 SASEGT. CDR3 size: 15 residues. Trimming at V came to 5 bases and at J to 5 bases, leaving 9 bases not matched to a gene. The CDR3, as DNA: TGTGCCAGCAGTTTGCGGGGGGAGGGGATAGATACGCAGTATTTT. Translating gives CASSLRGEGIDTQYF.

V usage is TRBV6-5 and J usage is TRBJ2-5; D perhaps matches TRBD1 (6 bases). The CDR3 length is 15 residues. In germline, CDR1 is MNHEY, CDR2 SVGAGI. Trimming took 0 bases from V and 1 from J, leaving 9 bases between them. The CDR3, as DNA: TGTGCCAGCAGTTACTCCGGGACAACCCAAGAGACCCAGTACTTC. Protein sequence: CASSYSGTTQETQYF.

The V and J genes are TRBV14 and TRBJ2-3; 12 nucleotides agree with TRBD2. The CDR3 length is 16 residues. Germline CDR1 SGHDN, CDR2 FVKESK. V lost 1 base and J lost 3; bases outside the gene matches: 2. CDR3 in DNA: TGTGCCAGCAGCCAAGTGACTAGCGGGGGAACAGATACGCAGTATTTT. Residues: CASSQVTSGGTDTQYF.

This clone showed up just once. V usage is TRBV4-1 and J usage is TRBJ2-2; the D is unclear. Trimming shortened V by 2 bases and J by 0 bases, and 13 bases separated the two germline ends. CDR1 MGHRA and CDR2 YSYEKL come from the germline V gene. The CDR3 sequence is 17 residues long. CDR3 residues: CASSQSTRQANTGELFF. The CDR3 DNA reads TGCGCCAGCAGCCAAAGTACACGCCAGGCGAACACCGGGGAGCTGTTTTTT.

The chain combines TRBV25-1 with TRBJ1-5; no clear D gene. V was pared by 7 bases and J by 4 bases, with 14 bases between. The CDR3 extends over 14 amino acids. Per germline, CDR1 MGHDK and CDR2 SYGVNS. The CDR3 loop is CASTPAGSNQPQHF. The CDR3 nucleotides read TGTGCCAGCACTCCCGCGGGAAGTAATCAGCCCCAGCATTTT.

This clone showed up just once. The chain uses TRBV6-5 and TRBJ1-1; tentative D call: TRBD1 (6 bases). The CDR3 length is 13 residues. CDR1 and CDR2 from the germline V gene are MNHEY and SVGAGI. V shed 4 bases and J shed 10 bases, with 16 bases lying between them. As DNA, the CDR3 is TGTGCCAGCAGTTCCAGATTACAGGGTGCAGCTTTCTTT. This translates into CASSSRLQGAAFF.

This clone is a singleton in its sample. This chain links TRBV7-9 with TRBJ1-1; D remains unclear. This CDR3 comprises 11 residues. V lost 6 bases to trimming and J lost 13 bases, with 15 bases between them. From germline, CDR1 is SEHNR and CDR2 FQNEAQ (reference sequence). The CDR3 reads CASSPEAVLFF. DNA of the CDR3: TGTGCCAGCAGTCCGGAGGCAGTTCTTTTCTTT.

This rearrangement joins TRBV7-2 to TRBJ2-4; no clear D gene. This CDR3 spans 14 amino acids. Trimming cost V 1 base and J 4 bases, with 8 bases left between them. Germline CDR1 SGHTA, CDR2 FQGNSA. The CDR3 DNA reads TGTGCCAGCAGCTTAGGGCAGTCGAAAAACATTCAGTACTTC. It yields the protein CASSLGQSKNIQYF.

This chain uses TRBV7-3 with TRBJ2-2; D gene unclear. CDR1 and CDR2 (germline): SGHTA, FQGTGA. Trimming left V 5 bases short and J 3 bases short, with 10 bases between. The CDR3 is 14 residues long. The CDR3 protein is CASSRTRYTGELFF. The CDR3 nucleotides are TGTGCCAGCAGCCGAACTCGTTACACCGGGGAGCTGTTTTTT.

This sequence joins TRBV5-1 and TRBJ1-6; D is ambiguous. V was shortened by 4 bases and J by 0 bases, with 14 bases between the two germline ends. The CDR3 sequence is 17 residues long. Germline V CDR1 and CDR2: SGHRS, YFSETQ. The DNA of the CDR3 is TGCGCCAGCAGCCCGGGAGGCGGGAGCTCCTATAATTCACCCCTCCACTTT. This sequence encodes CASSPGGGSSYNSPLHF.

The rearrangement links TRBV2 to TRBJ2-5; D is perhaps TRBD2 (6 bases). The CDR3 is 17 amino acids. Germline V gives CDR1 SNHLY, CDR2 FYNNEI. V lost 0 bases and J lost 4, with 18 bases in between. The CDR3 DNA follows: TGTGCCAGCAGTGAAGCGGCGCTGGCGCGGGGTGGAGAGACCCAGTACTTC. Its protein is CASSEAALARGGETQYF.

The chain combines TRBV9 with TRBJ1-3; 7 bases are shared with TRBD1. Per germline, CDR1 SGDLS and CDR2 YYNGEE. Unmatched junction bases numbered 10, after V lost 0 bases and J lost 7 bases. The CDR3 spans 16 residues. The CDR3: CASSVATTGVGNTIYF. The CDR3 DNA reads as TGTGCCAGCAGCGTAGCCACTACAGGGGTTGGGAACACCATATATTTT.

The CDR3 sequence is CAWSRSSYNEQFF. DNA for the CDR3: TGTGCCTGGAGCAGAAGCTCCTACAATGAGCAGTTCTTC. V usage is TRBV30 and J usage is TRBJ2-1; D uncertain. The ends were cut back, 3 bases at V and 0 bases at J, with 6 bases in the middle. Per the germline V gene, CDR1 is GTSNPN and CDR2 is SVGIG (reference sequence). The CDR3 is made up of 13 amino acids.